What follows is one T cell receptor (beta chain) and its context. Antigen: not known. These data originate in a study of T cell responses to AZD1222 COVID-19 vaccine. Study conclusions and caveats: There were repertoire samples only from the period after the peak T cell response. At baseline, seropositivity was found in only 6 or 7 AZD1222 recipients.

Only in-frame clones appear in the TCRdb table, and some are missing; sequencing was by immunoSEQ multiplex PCR. The sample contains some 140,000 clones, roughly 90% of which appear only once. This CDR3 spans 13 amino acids. The germline CDR1 and CDR2 sequences are MNHEY and SVGAGI. V shed 6 bases and J shed 2 bases, with 7 bases lying between them. The specimen comprised peripheral blood, sampled on day 0 of AZD1222 vaccination. The rearrangement uses TRBV6-5 and TRBJ2-2; D call uncertain. This clonotype originated in an adult in good health. The CDR3: CASSSVNTGELFF. Here the CDR3 DNA reads TGTGCCAGCAGCTCCGTCAACACCGGGGAGCTGTTTTTT.